These T cell receptor beta chains were read from a single sample in a study of T cells after yellow fever vaccination. TCRdb re-called the 5' RACE reads through MiXCR, storing one row per CDR3 protein. The table includes about 250,000 distinct CDR3 sequences, more than 3.5% detected once. Sequenced here: PBMCs, sampled 15 days after the yellow fever booster vaccination. These receptors came from a young man who received the YFV17D yellow fever vaccine. The CDR3 runs from the conserved cysteine through the conserved F or W. A D gene is named only where the DNA matches it firmly. Size is omitted from some rows. Given values are once, few, many or a class for expanded clones.

V: TRBV7-8; D: TRBD1; J: TRBJ2-1; size: many; CDR3: CASSLTGTDDNEQFF; DNA: TGTGCCAGCAGCTTGACCGGGACAGATGACAATGAGCAGTTCTTC
V: TRBV14; D: -; J: TRBJ2-1; size: few; CDR3: CASSQSGGVRSQFF; DNA: TGTGCCAGCAGCCAATCGGGGGGCGTCCGGTCGCAGTTCTTC
V: TRBV4-1; D: TRBD1; J: TRBJ2-1; size: many; CDR3: CASSQDRTGQGRNEQFF; DNA: TGCGCCAGCAGCCAAGATCGGACGGGACAGGGGAGGAATGAGCAGTTCTTC
V: TRBV12-3/TRBV12-4; D: -; J: TRBJ2-1; size: many; CDR3: CASSNRDRAYNEQFF; DNA: TGTGCCAGCAGTAACCGGGACCGCGCCTACAATGAGCAGTTCTTC
V: TRBV14; D: -; J: TRBJ2-5; size: many; CDR3: CASSQDRRAPGTQYF; DNA: TGTGCCAGCAGCCAAGATCGGAGGGCCCCAGGGACCCAGTACTTC
V: TRBV4-2; D: TRBD1; J: TRBJ1-1; size: many; CDR3: CASSQDRGDTEAFF; DNA: TGTGCCAGCAGCCAAGACAGGGGGGACACTGAAGCTTTCTTT
V: TRBV29-1; D: -; J: TRBJ2-5; size: many; CDR3: CSGRGGETQYF; DNA: TGCAGCGGCAGGGGCGGTGAGACCCAGTACTTC
V: TRBV18; D: -; J: TRBJ1-1; size: many; CDR3: CASSPGVRGNTEAFF; DNA: TGTGCCAGCTCACCAGGGGTCCGGGGTAACACTGAAGCTTTCTTT
V: TRBV6-6; D: TRBD2; J: TRBJ2-1; size: many; CDR3: CASSYSAERGVNEQFF; DNA: TGTGCCAGCAGTTACTCTGCGGAGCGGGGGGTTAATGAGCAGTTCTTC
V: TRBV4-3; D: -; J: TRBJ1-2; size: many; CDR3: CASSQDRRYGYTF; DNA: TGCGCCAGCAGCCAAGACAGACGCTATGGCTACACCTTC
V: TRBV7-2; D: -; J: TRBJ1-2; size: -; CDR3: CASNLAGGGSGYTF; DNA: TGTGCCAGCAACTTAGCCGGCGGGGGGAGTGGATACACCTTC
V: TRBV5-1; D: -; J: TRBJ2-3; size: many; CDR3: CASSLESGAGEDTQYF; DNA: TGCGCCAGCAGCTTGGAATCCGGGGCCGGGGAGGATACGCAGTATTTT
V: TRBV7-2; D: -; J: TRBJ2-7; size: many; CDR3: CASSLMDEQYF; DNA: TGTGCCAGCAGCTTAATGGACGAGCAGTACTTC
V: TRBV12-3/TRBV12-4; D: -; J: TRBJ1-5; size: many; CDR3: CASSLAGTQPQHF; DNA: TGTGCCAGCAGTTTGGCGGGAACCCAGCCCCAGCATTTT
V: TRBV6-2/TRBV6-3; D: TRBD1; J: TRBJ1-2; size: many; CDR3: CASNPGQGFYTF; DNA: TGTGCCAGCAACCCGGGACAGGGTTTCTACACCTTC
V: TRBV3-1; D: -; J: TRBJ1-6; size: many; CDR3: CASSQIPDSLLNSPLHF; DNA: TGTGCCAGCAGCCAAATCCCGGACAGCCTTCTTAATTCACCCCTCCACTTT
V: TRBV5-6; D: -; J: TRBJ1-3; size: few; CDR3: CASSYTDTRNTIYF; DNA: TGTGCCAGCAGCTATACCGATACAAGAAACACCATATATTTT
V: TRBV12-3/TRBV12-4; D: -; J: TRBJ1-3; size: few; CDR3: CASSTTFGGAWGNTIYF; DNA: TGTGCCAGCAGCACCACTTTCGGGGGGGCGTGGGGAAACACCATATATTTT
V: TRBV20-1; D: TRBD1; J: TRBJ1-6; size: many; CDR3: CSATRDRGNSPLHF; DNA: TGCAGTGCTACACGGGACAGGGGGAATTCACCCCTCCACTTT
V: TRBV19; D: -; J: TRBJ1-2; size: many; CDR3: CASSITGRGYGYTF; DNA: TGTGCCAGTAGTATTACTGGCAGGGGCTATGGCTACACCTTC
V: TRBV4-1; D: -; J: TRBJ1-1; size: many; CDR3: CASSHIGRSTEAFF; DNA: TGCGCCAGCAGCCACATCGGCCGATCCACTGAAGCTTTCTTT
V: TRBV7-9; D: TRBD2; J: TRBJ2-3; size: many; CDR3: CASSSRPTSGGYTDTQYF; DNA: TGTGCCAGCAGCTCAAGGCCTACTAGCGGGGGATACACAGATACGCAGTATTTT
V: TRBV7-2; D: -; J: TRBJ2-5; size: many; CDR3: CASNPRPGETQYF; DNA: TGTGCCAGCAACCCTCGGCCGGGAGAGACCCAGTACTTC
V: TRBV20-1; D: TRBD2; J: TRBJ2-4; size: many; CDR3: CSAPRGLAGGSDQYF; DNA: TGCAGTGCTCCCAGGGGACTAGCGGGGGGCTCGGATCAGTACTTC
V: TRBV27; D: -; J: TRBJ1-2; size: many; CDR3: CASSLSLGQWGGYTF; DNA: TGTGCCAGCAGTTTATCCCTCGGGCAGTGGGGTGGCTACACCTTC
V: TRBV11-2; D: -; J: TRBJ1-1; size: -; CDR3: CASSLVLGGEAFF; DNA: TGTGCCAGCAGCTTAGTATTGGGGGGTGAAGCTTTCTTT
V: TRBV6-5; D: -; J: TRBJ1-5; size: few; CDR3: CASSYSGHSNQPQHF; DNA: TGTGCCAGCAGTTACTCGGGTCATAGCAATCAGCCCCAGCATTTT
V: TRBV11-2; D: TRBD1; J: TRBJ2-1; size: many; CDR3: CASSLAGTGDNEQFF; DNA: TGTGCCAGCAGCTTGGCCGGGACAGGGGACAATGAGCAGTTCTTC
V: TRBV5-5; D: TRBD2; J: TRBJ2-5; size: many; CDR3: CASSLYSGGETQYF; DNA: TGTGCCAGCAGCCTCTATAGCGGGGGAGAGACCCAGTACTTC
V: TRBV12-3/TRBV12-4; D: -; J: TRBJ1-1; size: many; CDR3: CASTPGLRGTEAFF; DNA: TGTGCCAGCACCCCAGGGCTACGGGGCACTGAAGCTTTCTTT
V: TRBV15; D: -; J: TRBJ1-6; size: many; CDR3: CATSRDPPGYNSPLHF; DNA: TGTGCCACCAGCAGAGATCCACCAGGGTATAATTCACCCCTCCACTTT
V: TRBV5-1; D: -; J: TRBJ1-4; size: many; CDR3: CASSLATQEGEKLFF; DNA: TGCGCCAGCAGCTTGGCAACACAGGAAGGGGAAAAACTGTTTTTT
V: TRBV5-1; D: TRBD1; J: TRBJ2-7; size: few; CDR3: CASSSGQGRNEQYF; DNA: TGCGCCAGCAGCTCAGGACAGGGGAGGAACGAGCAGTACTTC
V: TRBV5-6; D: TRBD1; J: TRBJ2-5; size: many; CDR3: CASSFWTGHQETQYF; DNA: TGTGCCAGCAGCTTCTGGACAGGACACCAAGAGACCCAGTACTTC
V: TRBV6-6; D: -; J: TRBJ1-1; size: many; CDR3: CASQWDYTEAFF; DNA: TGTGCCAGCCAGTGGGATTACACTGAAGCTTTCTTT
V: TRBV7-2; D: -; J: TRBJ2-5; size: many; CDR3: CASSLAGTRTWGDQYF; DNA: TGTGCCAGCAGCTTAGCCGGGACTCGAACCTGGGGGGACCAGTACTTC
V: TRBV27; D: -; J: TRBJ1-5; size: many; CDR3: CASSLKGGSQPQHF; DNA: TGTGCCAGCAGTTTGAAGGGAGGGTCACAGCCCCAGCATTTT
V: TRBV7-9; D: -; J: TRBJ2-1; size: many; CDR3: CASRPVYRGLTMQFF; DNA: TGTGCCAGCAGGCCGGTATACCGAGGGCTGACTATGCAGTTCTTC
V: TRBV18; D: -; J: TRBJ2-3; size: many; CDR3: CASSLVFLGTDTQYF; DNA: TGTGCCAGCTCACTCGTCTTCTTGGGCACAGATACGCAGTATTTT
V: TRBV10-3; D: -; J: TRBJ1-1; size: many; CDR3: CAISGPSREAFF; DNA: TGTGCCATCAGTGGGCCTAGCCGGGAAGCTTTCTTT
V: TRBV29-1; D: -; J: TRBJ1-1; size: many; CDR3: CSVALQNTEAFF; DNA: TGCAGCGTAGCACTACAGAACACTGAAGCTTTCTTT
V: TRBV7-2; D: -; J: TRBJ1-2; size: many; CDR3: CASSLGGPGWGYTF; DNA: TGTGCCAGCAGCTTAGGAGGTCCAGGGTGGGGCTACACCTTC
V: TRBV5-5; D: -; J: TRBJ2-2; size: many; CDR3: CASSLTSTGRNTGELFF; DNA: TGTGCCAGCAGCTTGACGTCTACGGGACGGAACACCGGGGAGCTGTTTTTT
V: TRBV27; D: -; J: TRBJ2-5; size: many; CDR3: CASSLSAGYGTQYF; DNA: TGTGCCAGCAGTTTATCGGCCGGCTACGGGACCCAGTACTTC
V: TRBV5-1; D: -; J: TRBJ2-4; size: many; CDR3: CASSLEDKNIQYF; DNA: TGCGCCAGCAGCTTGGAGGACAAAAACATTCAGTACTTC
V: TRBV3-1; D: TRBD1; J: TRBJ1-1; size: many; CDR3: CASSLRTGSNTEAFF; DNA: TGTGCCAGCAGCCTACGGACAGGGTCGAACACTGAAGCTTTCTTT
V: TRBV29-1; D: TRBD1; J: TRBJ1-3; size: many; CDR3: CSVPRGRGTSGNTIYF; DNA: TGCAGCGTCCCCAGGGGGCGGGGGACCTCTGGAAACACCATATATTTT
V: TRBV5-6; D: -; J: TRBJ2-5; size: many; CDR3: CASSFRDGQETQYF; DNA: TGTGCCAGCAGCTTCCGGGACGGTCAAGAGACCCAGTACTTC
V: TRBV5-1; D: -; J: TRBJ1-2; size: many; CDR3: CASSADGFSNYGYTF; DNA: TGCGCCAGCAGCGCGGACGGATTTTCTAACTATGGCTACACCTTC
V: TRBV7-3; D: -; J: TRBJ2-1; size: many; CDR3: CASSGGGGTYNEQFF; DNA: TGTGCCAGCAGCGGGGGCGGGGGAACCTACAATGAGCAGTTCTTC
V: TRBV7-6; D: -; J: TRBJ2-1; size: many; CDR3: CASSLLRGAYNEQFF; DNA: TGTGCCAGCAGCTTACTGCGTGGGGCCTACAATGAGCAGTTCTTC
V: TRBV12-3/TRBV12-4; D: -; J: TRBJ1-1; size: many; CDR3: CASTENTEAFF; DNA: TGTGCCAGCACAGAGAACACTGAAGCTTTCTTT
V: TRBV10-3; D: -; J: TRBJ1-6; size: many; CDR3: CAIVQALGSPLHF; DNA: TGTGCCATCGTACAGGCCCTTGGTTCACCCCTCCACTTT
V: TRBV11-2; D: TRBD2; J: TRBJ2-3; size: many; CDR3: CASSLAPSGGADTQYF; DNA: TGTGCCAGCAGCTTAGCGCCTAGCGGGGGAGCGGATACGCAGTATTTT
V: TRBV4-1; D: -; J: TRBJ2-3; size: many; CDR3: CASSTGARGADADTQYF; DNA: TGCGCCAGCAGCACCGGGGCCCGGGGGGCTGACGCAGATACGCAGTATTTT
V: TRBV25-1; D: -; J: TRBJ2-2; size: many; CDR3: CASSETRGGDDTGELFF; DNA: TGTGCCAGCAGTGAAACAAGGGGGGGCGATGACACCGGGGAGCTGTTTTTT
V: TRBV15; D: TRBD2; J: TRBJ2-5; size: many; CDR3: CATSRDRGAGGETQYF; DNA: TGTGCCACCAGCAGAGATCGGGGAGCGGGGGGAGAGACCCAGTACTTC
V: TRBV4-3; D: -; J: TRBJ2-5; size: many; CDR3: CASSQDFVTQETQYF; DNA: TGCGCCAGCAGCCAAGATTTCGTGACCCAAGAGACCCAGTACTTC